This entry is about one T cell receptor beta chain. Its antigen specificity is not known. One base away there is no much larger clone; base qualities are not given. The sample comes from a study of blood T cell repertoires in COVID-19 (dated by TCRdb to 2020 to 2021). Study-level background: Samples from collaborators originated in the United States, Italy and Spain and spanned both the acute and convalescent phases of COVID-19. Samples came from the ongoing ImmuneRACE study (first 160 participants) plus 1,254 subjects from 6 global collaborators. Where available, HLA class I and class II types were taken from metadata supplied by the sample provider and were not determined by assay-based typing. The repertoires were released in a freely available public database meant as a resource for research on the immune response to SARS-CoV-2. The sample metadata nearly always contained a de-identified subject ID, COVID-19 status, age in years and sex. The dataset comprised deeply sampled blood TCRbeta repertoires from subjects exposed to, actively infected with, or recovered from COVID-19. The material from the prospective study consisted of cDNA or gDNA derived from T cells, B-cell-depleted T cells, or PBMCs. Overall results and qualifications from the work: Clinical and demographic metadata were provided uncurated, with the amount varying by source and participant.

CDR1 MNHNS and CDR2 SASEGT were looked up in the germline V gene. The CDR3 covers 15 residues, taking in both the cysteine and the phenylalanine. Kept here is only the CDR3 DNA, which spans 45 bases and is read in frame from base 1. V is pared back by 2 bases and J by 1 base, with 9 bases lying between the germline termini. TCRbeta CDR3 regions were amplified from genomic DNA using the immunoSEQ Assay, a bias-controlled multiplex PCR. In the authors' own workflow: The number of nucleated cells in each sample was estimated from the amplification of reference gene primers within the assay. To quantify the absolute abundance of each unique TCRbeta CDR3 rearrangement, sequence reads were collapsed and filtered. For each sample, productive Simpson clonality was calculated as the square root of Simpson's diversity index over productive rearrangements. The source is immuneACCESS, and TCRdb retained only in-frame sequences with V and J called. Part of the clones is not carried over; for the studies checked, unresolved V genes explain less than half of this, and the remainder is unexplained. The V and J calls and clone size were taken over from that table, and D and trimming were inferred from the DNA. Within this sample are approximately 130,000 clones, with roughly 80% of them counted one time only. The leading ten clones occupy about an eighth of the sample.

The collaborating institutions used their own protocols to collect whole blood in K2EDTA tubes. For TCRbeta analysis, collaborator samples were shipped as frozen whole blood, as isolated PBMCs, or as DNA extracted from either sample type. Sequenced input: peripheral blood. The clonotype originates from a human donor in a cohort sampled during active COVID-19. The rearrangement joined TRBV6-1 to TRBJ1-5; the D gene identity is not certain. The CDR3 loop reads CASSEPGLSNQPQHF. The DNA sequence is given as TGTGCCAGCAGTGAACCAGGCTTGAGCAATCAGCCCCAGCATTTT.